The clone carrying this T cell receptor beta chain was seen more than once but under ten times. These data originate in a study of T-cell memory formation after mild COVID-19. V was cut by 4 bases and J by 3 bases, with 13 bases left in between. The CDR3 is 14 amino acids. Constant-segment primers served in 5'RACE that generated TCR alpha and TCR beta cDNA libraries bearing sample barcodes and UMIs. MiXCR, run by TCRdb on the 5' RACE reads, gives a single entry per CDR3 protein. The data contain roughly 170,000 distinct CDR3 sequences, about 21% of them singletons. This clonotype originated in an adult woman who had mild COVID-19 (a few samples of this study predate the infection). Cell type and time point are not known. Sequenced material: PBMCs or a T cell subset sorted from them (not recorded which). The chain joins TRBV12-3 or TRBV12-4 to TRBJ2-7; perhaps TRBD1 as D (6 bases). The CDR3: CASSSGDTRYEQYF. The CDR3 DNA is TGTGCCAGCAGTTCCGGGGACACCCGCTACGAGCAGTACTTC.